Here is one TCR beta chain with its context. The sample belongs to a study of blood T cell repertoires in COVID-19. Profiling relied on immunoSEQ multiplex PCR, and the TCRdb table lists in-frame clones only, not all of them. The data contain 150,000 to 180,000 clones, about 73% of them singletons. The CDR3 totals 15 residues. Germline V gene data show CDR1 as SGHTS and CDR2 as YDEGEE. V lost 6 bases to trimming and J lost 3 bases, with 15 bases between them. The chain uses TRBV5-8 and TRBJ2-2; D may be TRBD2 (5 bases). The sequenced sample consisted of peripheral blood. The receptor's source is a man older than 75 with acute or convalescent COVID-19. DNA for the CDR3: TGTGCCAGCACTAGTGTGAGGGAGTACACCGGGGAGCTGTTTTTT. Translating gives CASTSVREYTGELFF.